The clone carrying this T cell receptor (beta chain) was recorded only once. The antigen remains undetermined. The data derive from a study of OX40 agonist ivuxolimab in advanced cancers. Findings and limits, study-wide: The study found that CD8+ T cells averaged more expanded clones than CD4+.

Sequenced by immunoSEQ multiplex PCR; TCRdb stores in-frame clones only, minus some. The table lists 80,000 or so clones, over 80% of them singletons. The CDR3 has 13 amino acids. Germline V gene data show CDR1 as MNHNS and CDR2 as SASEGT. The ends lost 6 bases at V and 2 bases at J; junction bases unmatched: 3. The chain uses TRBV6-1 and TRBJ1-2; 7 nucleotides match TRBD1. The receptor comes from an adult with an advanced solid tumor such as melanoma, head and neck, liver or kidney cancer. The material sequenced was CD4+ or CD8+ T cells sorted from blood, taken in a trial of the OX40 agonist ivuxolimab. As DNA, the CDR3 is TGTGCCAGCAGCGCGGACAGGAACTATGGCTACACCTTC. Its protein product is CASSADRNYGYTF.